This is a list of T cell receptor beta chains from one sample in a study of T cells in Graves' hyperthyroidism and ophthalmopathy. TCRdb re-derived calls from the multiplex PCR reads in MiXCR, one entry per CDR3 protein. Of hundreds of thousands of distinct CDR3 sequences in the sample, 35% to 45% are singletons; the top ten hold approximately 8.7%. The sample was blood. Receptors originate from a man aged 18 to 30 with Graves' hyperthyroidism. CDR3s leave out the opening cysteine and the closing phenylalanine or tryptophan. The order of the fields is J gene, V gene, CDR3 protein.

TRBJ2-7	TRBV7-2	ASSRAAGGSSYEQY
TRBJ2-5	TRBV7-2	ASSLAVGRAETQY
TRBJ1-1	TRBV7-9	ASSRWEMNTEAF
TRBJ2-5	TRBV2	ASSQAEEPSETQY
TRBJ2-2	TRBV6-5	ASSYSGTGELF
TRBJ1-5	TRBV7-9	ASCQGNQPQH
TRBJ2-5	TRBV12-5	ASGLVTETQY
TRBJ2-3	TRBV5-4	ASSLEARSTDTQY
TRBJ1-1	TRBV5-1	ASSLALERNTEAF
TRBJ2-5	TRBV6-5	ASSDGTGETETQY
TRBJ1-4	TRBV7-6	ASSLAGASEKLF
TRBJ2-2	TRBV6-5	ASAGTGGTGELF
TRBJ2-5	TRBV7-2	ASRLGQGKSETQY
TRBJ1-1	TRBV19	ASLSQGRTEAF
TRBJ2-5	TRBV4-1	ASSREETGETQY
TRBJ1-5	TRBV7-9	ASSEVQGSNQPQH
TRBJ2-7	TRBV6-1	ASSEDRHEQY
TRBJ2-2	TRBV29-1	SVSAVDGELF
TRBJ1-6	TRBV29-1	SVEEEEGRGKSSYNSPLH
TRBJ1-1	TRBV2	ASRGDRIF
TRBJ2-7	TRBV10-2	ASTRGAGSTQGQQY
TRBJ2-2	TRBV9	ASSEFDREYTGELF
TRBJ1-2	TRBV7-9	ASSRTGGYT
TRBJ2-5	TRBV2	ASSGRTLEPQY
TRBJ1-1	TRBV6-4	ASSDSAGGNTEAF
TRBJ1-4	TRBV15	ATSRDRTNEKLF
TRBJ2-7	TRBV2	ASSEGGVTYEQY
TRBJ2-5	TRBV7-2	ASSLVVSQETQY
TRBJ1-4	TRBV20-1	SAPSDRLDEKLF